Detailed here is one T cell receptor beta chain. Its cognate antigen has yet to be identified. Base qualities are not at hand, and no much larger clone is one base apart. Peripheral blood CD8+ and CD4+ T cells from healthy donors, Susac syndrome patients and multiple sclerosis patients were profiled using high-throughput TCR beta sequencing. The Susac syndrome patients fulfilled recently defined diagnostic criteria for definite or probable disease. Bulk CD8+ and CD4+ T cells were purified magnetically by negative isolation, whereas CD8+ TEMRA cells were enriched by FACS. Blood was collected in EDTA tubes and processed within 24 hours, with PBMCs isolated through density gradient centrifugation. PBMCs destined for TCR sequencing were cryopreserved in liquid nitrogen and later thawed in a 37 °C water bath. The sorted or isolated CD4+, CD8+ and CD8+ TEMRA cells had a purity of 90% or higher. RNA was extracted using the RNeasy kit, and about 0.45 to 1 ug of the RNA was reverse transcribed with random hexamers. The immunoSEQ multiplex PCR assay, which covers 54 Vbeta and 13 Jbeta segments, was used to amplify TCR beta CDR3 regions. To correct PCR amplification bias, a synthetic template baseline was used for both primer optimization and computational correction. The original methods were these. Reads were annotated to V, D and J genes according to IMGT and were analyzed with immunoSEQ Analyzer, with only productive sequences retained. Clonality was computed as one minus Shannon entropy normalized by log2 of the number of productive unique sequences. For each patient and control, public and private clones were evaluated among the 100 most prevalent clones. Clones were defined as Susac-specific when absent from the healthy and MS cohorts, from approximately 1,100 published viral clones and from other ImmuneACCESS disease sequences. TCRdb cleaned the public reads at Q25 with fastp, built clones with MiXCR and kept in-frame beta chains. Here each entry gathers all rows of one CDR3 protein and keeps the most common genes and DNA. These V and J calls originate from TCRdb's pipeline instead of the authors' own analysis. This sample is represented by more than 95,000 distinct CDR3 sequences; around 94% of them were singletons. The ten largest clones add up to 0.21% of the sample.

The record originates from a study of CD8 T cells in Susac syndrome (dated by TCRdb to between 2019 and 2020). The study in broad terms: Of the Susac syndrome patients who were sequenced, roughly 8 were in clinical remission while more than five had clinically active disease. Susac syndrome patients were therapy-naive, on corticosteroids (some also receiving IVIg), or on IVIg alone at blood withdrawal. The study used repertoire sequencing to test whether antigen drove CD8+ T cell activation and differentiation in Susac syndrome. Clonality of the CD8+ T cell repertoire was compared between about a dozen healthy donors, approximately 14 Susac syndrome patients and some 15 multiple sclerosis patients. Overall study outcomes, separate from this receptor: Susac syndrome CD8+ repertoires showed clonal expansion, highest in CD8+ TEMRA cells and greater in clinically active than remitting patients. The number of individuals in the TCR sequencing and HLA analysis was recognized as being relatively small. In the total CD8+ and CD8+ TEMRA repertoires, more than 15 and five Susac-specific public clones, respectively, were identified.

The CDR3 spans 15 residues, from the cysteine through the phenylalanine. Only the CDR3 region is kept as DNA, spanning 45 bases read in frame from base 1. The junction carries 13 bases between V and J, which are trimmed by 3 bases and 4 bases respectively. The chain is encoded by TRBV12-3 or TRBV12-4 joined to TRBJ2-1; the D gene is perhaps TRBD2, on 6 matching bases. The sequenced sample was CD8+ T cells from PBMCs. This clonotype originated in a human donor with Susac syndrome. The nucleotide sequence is TGTGCCAGCAGTTTCTCTAGCGCCTCATACAATGAGCAGTTCTTC. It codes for CASSFSSASYNEQFF.